These 5 T cell receptor beta chains originate from one sample sequenced in a study of blood T cell repertoires in COVID-19 (dated by TCRdb to about 2020). Library preparation was by the immunoSEQ multiplex PCR assay. Drawn from immuneACCESS, this table holds only the in-frame rearrangements with V and J called that TCRdb kept. Clones are partly lost; checked studies trace under half to an unresolved V gene and leave the rest unexplained. In all, the sample holds around 300,000 clones, and 88% of those were seen once. 3% of the sample belongs to the ten largest clones. The sample was PBMCs or T cells enriched from blood (not recorded which). The receptors derive from a woman aged 50 to 65 who had recovered from COVID-19.

This sequence joins TRBV10-2 and TRBJ1-1; D possibly corresponds to TRBD1 (6 bases). V was cut by 6 bases and J by 2 bases, with 13 bases left in between. Germline CDR1 reads WSHSY; CDR2 reads SAAADI. This CDR3 has 14 amino acids. The CDR3: CASSRDIQNTEAFF. CDR3 coding DNA: TGCGCCAGCAGCAGGGACATTCAAAACACTGAAGCTTTCTTT.

The chain has TRBV7-9 and TRBJ1-2; 9 positions match TRBD1. CDR1 and CDR2 (germline): SEHNR, FQNEAQ (reference sequence). V was clipped by 5 bases and J by 7 bases; unmatched bases: 5. The CDR3 loop spans 13 amino acids. The CDR3 region has the DNA TGTGCCAGCAGCCCATGGGACAGGGCTGGCTACACCTTC. This codes for CASSPWDRAGYTF.

The table lists this clone with a count of one. This chain links TRBV28 with TRBJ1-6; a weak D match, TRBD1 (6 bases). Germline V gene sequence: CDR1 MDHEN, CDR2 SYDVKM. Trimming removed 5 bases at V and 12 bases at J, with 17 bases between. The CDR3 is 14 amino acids. The CDR3 DNA reads TGTGCCAGCAGTGCGACTCGACAGGAGAAACCCCTCCACTTT. It encodes CASSATRQEKPLHF.

V is TRBV20-1 and J is TRBJ1-2; 10 bases agree with TRBD1. This CDR3 has 14 amino acids. The ends lost 3 bases at V and 8 bases at J; junction bases unmatched: 9. The germline CDR1 and CDR2 sequences are DFQATT and SNEGSKA (reference sequence). The chain's CDR3 is CSASRDRGSSGYTF. The CDR3 region has the DNA TGCAGTGCTAGTCGGGACAGGGGTTCTTCCGGCTACACCTTC.

This clone occurred a few times. V usage is TRBV28 and J usage is TRBJ2-7; the match to TRBD2 covers 12 bases. CDR3 length equals 16 residues. J lost 7 bases, V lost 4 bases, and 11 bases had no gene match. Germline CDR1 is MDHEN and CDR2 is SYDVKM. The CDR3 is CASSSLRLAGDGEQYF. DNA of the CDR3: TGTGCCAGCAGTTCCCTACGACTAGCGGGGGACGGGGAGCAGTACTTC.